These 2 T cell receptor beta chains were sequenced from one sample in a study of blood T cell repertoires in COVID-19 (TCRdb year 2020). Library creation used the immunoSEQ multiplex PCR assay. Not all clones reach the TCRdb copy of this immuneACCESS table, which keeps in-frame sequences only. Checked studies attribute under half of the gap to unresolved V genes and leave the rest unexplained. Here the sample has about 190,000 clones; roughly 80% occur a single time. 15% to 20% of the sample rests with the top ten. Sequencing used peripheral blood. Receptors were obtained from a man between 60 and 70 years old with active or convalescent COVID-19.

This clone appeared once. One junction end disagrees with the germline gene, perhaps due to a read error. The chain's CDR3 is CASSLTFGTSSHNEQFF. CDR3 coding DNA: TGTGCCAGCAGCCTAACCTTTGGGACTAGCTCCCACAATGAGCAGTTCTTC. The rearrangement uses TRBV6-2 or TRBV6-3 and TRBJ2-7, with 9 bases identical to TRBD2. The J call may be faulty, since TRBJ2-1 better matches the DNA end. CDR3 length equals 17 residues. Per germline, CDR1 MNHEY and CDR2 SVGEGT.

The rearrangement uses TRBV6-1 and TRBJ1-2, with TRBD1 matching 7 bases. Germline CDR1 and CDR2: MNHNS and SASEGT. The CDR3 length is 17 residues. V shed 4 bases and J 4 bases; nucleotides not matched to a gene: 15. The DNA of the CDR3 is TGTGCCAGCAGTGGACGGACAGGCATTACCCGGGGCTATGGCTACACCTTC. It specifies CASSGRTGITRGYGYTF.